This T cell receptor beta chain was found in a study of blood T cells in healthy people across ages (dated by TCRdb to between 2015 and 2016). With regard to the full study: Template switching captured roughly one uniquely barcoded TCR beta cDNA molecule per two T cells in model experiments. Age-related changes in TCR beta repertoire diversity were measured in the study by deep sequencing normalized with unique cDNA molecular identifiers. The donors were split into four age groups: young (average about 16 years), middle-aged (39), aged (approximately 60) and long-lived (roughly 86). Using the same blood draw, the study looked at two additional independent replicas of 1 million unique cDNA reads for two donors, one aged 18 to 30 and the other aged 80 or older.

Systemically healthy Caucasian individuals from Russia, 35 to 50 in total and aged about 6 to 95 years, were included as donors. Around 10 milliliters of peripheral blood were collected from each donor into EDTA-treated Vacutainer tubes. Ficoll-Paque density-gradient centrifugation was used to isolate PBMCs, with at least 6.5 million per sample. Total RNA was extracted from PBMCs with Trizol reagent, with at least 6 micrograms obtained per sample. For every donor, an aliquot of PBMCs went through flow cytometry to measure the percentages of naive CD45RAhigh/CD27high T cells. The table lists this clonotype with a few counts. No antigen is known for it. No per-base quality is available; no much larger clone lies one base away. What the work shows at the level of the full study, not this receptor alone: Because donor CMV infection status was unknown, age-related changes in expanded clonotypes were potentially confounded. As age increased, observed TCR beta diversity per million T cells dropped in a roughly linear way, and a significant reduction was already evident by age about 40. Estimates of total diversity based on one million sequenced T cells were regarded as lower bounds and as underestimates. Compared with the aged group, the long-lived group had more naive CD4+ T cells, fewer expanded clones and increased TCR diversity, a pattern suggesting age selection. Because profiling used bulk unsorted PBMCs, naive and antigen-experienced compartments could not be compared conclusively. The percentage of naive T cells measured by flow cytometry correlated strongly with observed TCR beta diversity.

Library preparation was by 5' RACE. Sequenced using an Illumina HiSeq 2500. A second roughly 6 to 12 cycle PCR used a sample-barcoded 5' primer and a J-beta primer mix. Each TCR beta cDNA molecule received a unique molecular identifier from a template-switch 5' adaptor carrying 12 random nucleotides. Each sample yielded at least 3 million CDR3-containing paired-end reads. First-strand cDNA synthesis was performed from all RNA using the Mint cDNA synthesis kit, with priming by a TRBC-specific oligonucleotide. Following uracil-DNA glycosylase treatment, all cDNA underwent a first 18-cycle PCR with the universal primers M1SS and BC2_uni_R. The authors processed their data as follows. For normalization, 1 million high-quality reads, each with a distinct molecular identifier, were randomly selected from each sample. Reads sharing molecular identifiers were discarded rather than binned into consensus sequences. CDR3 identification, clonotype clustering and error correction used MiTCR with a Q25 quality threshold and the strictest error-elimination algorithm. A nonparametric unseen species model using Euler transformation provided a lower-bound estimate of total TCR beta diversity. The public reads were reprocessed in TCRdb via fastp at Q25 and MiXCR, keeping in-frame beta chains. Rows with one shared CDR3 protein collapse into an entry with the most common genes and DNA. The V and J calls were determined by TCRdb, not by the authors. The sample profile shows some 760,000 distinct CDR3 sequences; approximately 25% of them were found once. The ten largest clones take up under 4.5% of the sample.

Here V drops 3 bases and J drops 6 bases, and the junction holds 5 bases not matched to any gene. From the cysteine up to the phenylalanine, the CDR3 has a length of 14 residues. The only DNA kept is the CDR3, 42 bases in frame from the first base. Another study also made use of these data, one on T cells of mothers and their children. The other study reports the following: Nine systemically healthy Caucasian individuals served as donors, namely three mothers together with their six children. cDNA synthesis consumed the entire amount of extracted RNA, loaded at 1.5 ug RNA in each 15 ul reaction. In the second PCR, the M1S primer introduced both the sample barcodes and 2-4 random nucleotides. Over 8 million TCR beta CDR3 reads were obtained for each mother, and about 3 million reads were obtained for each child. In both related and unrelated pairs, thymic selection shapes the output of TCR recombination in a similar way, with inherited differences having only a minor effect. Normalized repertoire overlap was always slightly but never significantly higher in related than unrelated mother-child pairs. With a sensitivity of 90 to 100 clones per million clonotypes, no persistent microchimeric T cell clones were detected. Deep NGS was used in the study to compare the TCR beta repertoires of mothers and children and to look for features that separate related mother-child pairs from unrelated individuals. On average, the children were approximately 11 +/- 4 years old, while the mothers were about 37 +/- 4 years old. Libraries were sequenced on Illumina HiSeq 2000 with 100+100 nt paired-end reads after adapter ligation with NEBNext reagents. To prevent cross-contamination, the mother and child libraries were prepared a month apart and were sequenced in separate runs. For each donor, between 500,000 and 2,000,000 distinct TCR beta clonotypes were identified. Naive TCR beta clonotypes were estimated from low-frequency clonotypes matched to each donor's FACS-determined naive share, without sorting.

The source material was blood. The receptor was isolated from a boy younger than 18 in good health. Here the chain combines TRBV12-3 or TRBV12-4 and TRBJ2-1; a stretch of 7 junction bases matches TRBD2. In nucleotides, the sequence is TGTGCCAGCAGTTTCGGCGGGAGCAGCAATGAGCAGTTCTTC. This yields the protein CASSFGGSSNEQFF.